The rows below give T cell receptor beta chains drawn from one sample of a study of T cell responses to AZD1222 COVID-19 vaccine. Repertoires were generated with immunoSEQ multiplex PCR, while TCRdb's copy carries only in-frame clones and drops some. The table includes 200,000 to 250,000 clones, 90% to 95% detected once. Sequencing used peripheral blood, obtained 28 days after the second dose of the MenACWY control vaccine. These receptors were obtained from an adult who received the MenACWY meningococcal vaccine as a control. Each CDR3 is given with its conserved first and last residue. A D gene is named only where the DNA matches it firmly. The size field is filled for only some rows; it gives once, few, many or a size class.

d_gene,abundance,v_gene,j_gene,CDR3nt,CDR3aa
TRBD1,-,TRBV7-2,TRBJ1-6,TGTGCCAGCAGCGCACGACAGGGGACCTCTAATTCACCCCTCCACTTT,CASSARQGTSNSPLHF
-,-,TRBV5-1,TRBJ1-6,TGCGCCAGCAGCTCTACAGGGAGGGGTTCACCCCTCCACTTT,CASSSTGRGSPLHF
-,-,TRBV28,TRBJ2-7,TGTGCCAGCAGTTTGTTCGCGGGACCCTACGAGCAGTACTTC,CASSLFAGPYEQYF
-,-,TRBV3-1/TRBV3-2,TRBJ1-4,TGTGCCAGCAGCCTCCTCTCCGGGGGTGAAAAACTGTTTTTT,CASSLLSGGEKLFF
-,-,TRBV21-1,TRBJ2-2,TGTGCCAGCCTGGGACAGGGAAAAGGCGAGCTGTTTTTT,CASLGQGKGELFF
TRBD1,-,TRBV25-1,TRBJ1-2,TGTGCCACCCGGACAGGGGCCGGCTACACCTTC,CATRTGAGYTF
-,once,TRBV3-1/TRBV3-2,TRBJ1-3,TGTGCCAGCAGCCAAGATACCAGTAATGGAAACACCATATATTTT,CASSQDTSNGNTIYF
-,-,TRBV30,TRBJ1-5,TGTGCCTGGAGTAAGGGACGGGATCAGCCCCAGCATTTT,CAWSKGRDQPQHF
-,once,TRBV7-9,TRBJ2-7,TGTGCCAGCAGCTTAGGCCATGACGAGCAGTACTTC,CASSLGHDEQYF
TRBD2,-,TRBV6-5,TRBJ2-2,TGTGCCAGCACCCGGACTAGCGGGAGCACCGGGGAGCTGTTTTTT,CASTRTSGSTGELFF
TRBD1,-,TRBV19,TRBJ1-2,TGTGCCAGTAGTTCGGGACAGTACTATGGCTACACCTTC,CASSSGQYYGYTF
TRBD2,-,TRBV7-2,TRBJ2-1,TGTGCCAGCGGCCCGGGACTAGCGATTGAGCAGTTCTTC,CASGPGLAIEQFF
TRBD1,-,TRBV2,TRBJ1-5,TGTGCCAGCAGTGAACAGGGGGCGCCCCAGCCCCAGCATTTT,CASSEQGAPQPQHF
TRBD1,-,TRBV30,TRBJ2-6,TGTGCCTGCCACCGGGACAGGGGGCGCGGGGCCAACGTCCTGACTTTC,CACHRDRGRGANVLTF
-,-,TRBV3-1/TRBV3-2,TRBJ2-3,TGTGCCAGCAGCCAAGTTATACCCACAGATACGCAGTATTTT,CASSQVIPTDTQYF
-,-,TRBV6-2/TRBV6-3,TRBJ2-7,TGTGCCAGCAGTTTCTCAGGGGACTACGAGCAGTACTTC,CASSFSGDYEQYF
-,-,TRBV28,TRBJ2-1,TGTGCCAGCAAGAACGGCGTGTACAATGAGCAGTTCTTC,CASKNGVYNEQFF
-,-,TRBV5-1,TRBJ2-3,TGCGCCAGCAGCGGGGGCCCGACCACAGATACGCAGTATTTT,CASSGGPTTDTQYF
TRBD1,-,TRBV28,TRBJ2-3,TGTGCCAGCAGACCCCGAACCGGGACAGGGGTGGGAGATACGCAGTATTTT,CASRPRTGTGVGDTQYF
-,-,TRBV7-9,TRBJ1-5,TGTGCCAGCAGCTCCGACAGTAGCAATCAGCCCCAGCATTTT,CASSSDSSNQPQHF
-,-,TRBV9,TRBJ2-7,TGTGCCAGCAGCCCCGGTGGCAGCTCCTACGAGCAGTACTTC,CASSPGGSSYEQYF
-,once,TRBV19,TRBJ1-5,TGTGCCAGTGCTATGATGGGGGTCGGAAATCAGCCCCAGCATTTT,CASAMMGVGNQPQHF
-,-,TRBV30,TRBJ2-2,TGTGCCTGGAGCTTTACAGGGCCGAACGGGGAGCTGTTTTTT,CAWSFTGPNGELFF
-,-,TRBV24-1,TRBJ1-5,TGTGCCACCAGTGATTCTCGCAATCAGCCCCAGCATTTT,CATSDSRNQPQHF
-,many,TRBV30,TRBJ1-3,TGTGCCTGGAGTGGGGGAAACACCATATATTTT,CAWSGGNTIYF
-,few,TRBV27,TRBJ2-7,TGTGCCAGCAGAGTGTCCATAGGGGGGAACAACGAGCAGTACTTC,CASRVSIGGNNEQYF
-,-,TRBV28,TRBJ1-1,TGTGCCAGCAGTTCCGTTGGAAGGGGGACGGGGAACACTGAAGCTTTCTTT,CASSSVGRGTGNTEAFF
TRBD1,-,TRBV5-5,TRBJ1-1,TGTGCCAGCAGCTTGTGGGGACAGGGAAAGACTGAAGCTTTCTTT,CASSLWGQGKTEAFF
TRBD1,-,TRBV6-5,TRBJ1-2,TGTGCCAGCAGCCGACAGGGGGCGGGCTATGGCTACACCTTC,CASSRQGAGYGYTF
-,-,TRBV6-5,TRBJ1-5,TGTGCCAGTCGGCATGTGGACAGCGACAATCAGCCCCAGCATTTT,CASRHVDSDNQPQHF
TRBD1,-,TRBV27,TRBJ2-7,TGTGCCAGCAGTTTTTACAGGGGACGGACTGAGGACTACGAGCAGTACTTC,CASSFYRGRTEDYEQYF
-,-,TRBV10-2,TRBJ1-4,TGCGCCAGCAGTCTCGCCGGTCCAACTGGAAAACTGTTTTTT,CASSLAGPTGKLFF
-,-,TRBV7-2,TRBJ2-7,TGTGCCAGCAGCTTAACAGCCTACGAGCAGTACTTC,CASSLTAYEQYF
-,-,TRBV3-1/TRBV3-2,TRBJ1-2,TGTGCCAGCAGCCAAGCCCCGACAGAAATCTATGGCTACACCTTC,CASSQAPTEIYGYTF
TRBD1,-,TRBV19,TRBJ2-7,TGTGCCAGTAGTCCCGGACAGGAGTACGAGCAGTACTTC,CASSPGQEYEQYF
-,-,TRBV19,TRBJ1-5,TGTGCCAGTAGTACTTCGGTCCGTCTACCAAATCAGCCCCAGCATTTT,CASSTSVRLPNQPQHF
TRBD2,-,TRBV3-1/TRBV3-2,TRBJ2-7,TGTGCCAGCAGCCAGGGACTAGCGGGAGGTACCTACGAGCAGTACTTC,CASSQGLAGGTYEQYF
-,-,TRBV10-2,TRBJ2-1,TGCGCCAGCGCCGCTGGAGTCTCCTACAATGAGCAGTTCTTC,CASAAGVSYNEQFF
-,-,TRBV9,TRBJ1-1,TGTGCCAGCAGCGTAGGGGTGGGGGACTACGACACTGAAGCTTTCTTT,CASSVGVGDYDTEAFF
-,-,TRBV29-1,TRBJ2-1,TGCAGCGTTGAACCCAACTACAATGAGCAGTTCTTC,CSVEPNYNEQFF
-,-,TRBV30,TRBJ1-1,TGTGCCTGGAGTGTACGGGCAGGGGCTGAAGCTTTCTTT,CAWSVRAGAEAFF
-,-,TRBV2,TRBJ1-5,TGTGCCAGCGGGCTGACGGGCCTTAGCAATCAGCCCCAGCATTTT,CASGLTGLSNQPQHF
-,-,TRBV11-1,TRBJ2-5,TGTGCCAGCAGCTTTGCATCGAGCGGCCAAGAGACCCAGTACTTC,CASSFASSGQETQYF
-,-,TRBV30,TRBJ2-2,TGTGCCTGGAGTTCAGGGCCCAACACCGGGGAGCTGTTTTTT,CAWSSGPNTGELFF
TRBD1,once,TRBV5-8,TRBJ1-5,TGTGCCAGCAGCTTGGAGGACAGGCTCAATCAGCCCCAGCATTTT,CASSLEDRLNQPQHF
-,once,TRBV28,TRBJ1-1,TGTGCCAGCAGTTTATTCAAGAACACTGAAGCTTTCTTT,CASSLFKNTEAFF
-,-,TRBV19,TRBJ1-2,TGTGCCAGTATCTCGGACGGACAGTCCTATGGCTACACCTTC,CASISDGQSYGYTF